This passage covers 30 T cell receptor beta chains from one sample sequenced in a study of early T cells in non-severe SARS-CoV-2 infection. TCRdb re-derived calls from the 5' RACE reads in MiXCR, one entry per CDR3 protein. The sample comprises 100,000 to 150,000 distinct CDR3 sequences, 15% of which are singletons, and 21% rests with the top ten. Material for sequencing was whole blood. These TCRs come from an adult who was a healthcare worker with PCR-confirmed SARS-CoV-2 infection or an uninfected control (not recorded which).

This clonotype has more than one count but fewer than ten. The rearrangement uses TRBV4-1 and TRBJ2-7; tentatively, D is TRBD1 (5 bases). The length of the CDR3 is 15 residues. Germline V gives CDR1 MGHRA, CDR2 YSYEKL. Trimming took 0 bases from V and 6 from J, leaving 15 bases between them. This CDR3 reads CASSQDHQGRIEQYF. DNA of the CDR3: TGCGCCAGCAGCCAAGATCATCAGGGCAGAATCGAGCAGTACTTC.

This clonotype was picked up a small number of times. This chain joins TRBV3-1 and TRBJ1-2; 7 bases map to TRBD1. The V gene end was trimmed by 4 bases and the J gene end by 6 bases; junction bases not matched to a gene: 2. CDR1 and CDR2 (germline): LGHDT, YNNKEL (reference sequence). CDR3 size: 12 residues. CDR3 amino acids: CASSPGQDGYTF. DNA for the CDR3: TGTGCCAGCAGCCCTGGACAGGATGGCTACACCTTC.

This clonotype has a count of ten or more. The chain has TRBV7-2 and TRBJ1-6; D unclear. CDR3 length: 14 residues. Germline CDR1 SGHTA, CDR2 FQGNSA. V was trimmed by 2 bases and J by 7 bases, leaving 9 bases between them. CDR3 nucleotides: TGTGCCAGCAGCTTAAGAGTCCCAAATTCACCCCTCCACTTT. Protein sequence: CASSLRVPNSPLHF.

V gene TRBV11-2 combines with J gene TRBJ1-1, with no clear D. CDR3 size: 14 residues. V was pared by 1 base and J by 5 bases, with 11 bases between. CDR1 is SGHAT, CDR2 FQNNGV, per germline. The CDR3 DNA sequence: TGTGCCAGCAGCTTAGTCGCGGTGGGGACTGAAGCTTTCTTT. Its translation: CASSLVAVGTEAFF.

This clonotype was observed a few times. V gene TRBV10-3 combines with J gene TRBJ2-1; 12 bases are a match to TRBD1. The CDR3 length is 14 residues. Germline CDR1 is ENHRY and CDR2 is SYGVKD. The V segment lost 4 bases and the J segment 9 bases; nucleotides outside the gene matches: 4. As DNA, the CDR3 is TGTGCCATCAGTGGGGACAGGGGGCAGGGTGAGCAGTTCTTC. As protein: CAISGDRGQGEQFF.

This clonotype has a count of ten or more. The rearrangement uses TRBV29-1 and TRBJ1-1, with D maybe TRBD1 (5 bases). CDR3 length: 12 amino acids. Germline-derived CDR1 and CDR2 are SQVTM and ANQGSEA. Trimming stripped 4 bases from V and 10 bases from J, with 16 bases between. The CDR3 here is CSVGGSETLAFF. DNA for the CDR3: TGCAGCGTTGGGGGGTCAGAGACACTAGCTTTCTTT.

This rearrangement joins TRBV7-2 to TRBJ2-3; D is uncertain. The CDR3 covers 14 residues. V was pared by 3 bases and J by 4 bases, with 11 bases between. Germline assignment: CDR1 SGHTA and CDR2 FQGNSA. Here the CDR3 DNA reads TGTGCCAGCAGCTTCGTATCTAGGGCAGATACGCAGTATTTT. It codes for CASSFVSRADTQYF.

The chain is built from TRBV12-5 and TRBJ1-2; D not resolved. V was shortened by 5 bases and J by 6 bases, with 13 bases between the two germline ends. Germline CDR1 reads LGHNT; CDR2 reads FRNRAP. This CDR3 region has 13 residues. CDR3 protein: CASGPPLGNGYTF. The CDR3 DNA follows: TGTGCTAGTGGTCCCCCCTTGGGGAATGGCTACACCTTC.

This clonotype was seen a handful of times. V is TRBV20-1 and J is TRBJ2-1, with 12 positions matching TRBD2. The CDR3 consists of 14 residues. Trimming removed 6 bases from V and 8 bases from J; junction bases left unmatched: 8. Per germline, CDR1 DFQATT and CDR2 SNEGSKA (reference sequence). The CDR3 sequence: CSAPSSGGAYEQFF. The CDR3 coding sequence is TGCAGTGCACCCTCTAGCGGGGGGGCCTATGAGCAGTTCTTC.

V is TRBV12-5 and J is TRBJ2-1; D remains unclear. The CDR3 is 13 amino acids. Trimming removed 0 bases from V and 8 bases from J, with 8 bases in between. CDR1 and CDR2 from the germline V gene are LGHNT and FRNRAP. CDR3 bases: TGTGCTAGTGGTTTGGTAGTCCGCCATGAGCAGTTCTTC. It yields the protein CASGLVVRHEQFF.

The table lists this clonotype with a few counts. This chain uses TRBV19 with TRBJ2-3; D not resolved. V dropped 5 bases and J dropped 4 bases, with 10 bases sitting between them. Germline CDR1 LNHDA, CDR2 SQIVND (reference sequence). The CDR3 contains 13 residues. The CDR3 sequence is CASSDVWADTQYF. The DNA of the CDR3 is TGTGCCAGTAGTGATGTTTGGGCAGATACGCAGTATTTT.

This chain uses TRBV10-3 with TRBJ1-1; D is unclear. V gave up 3 bases and J gave up 1 base, with 9 bases separating them. The germline V gene has CDR1 ENHRY and CDR2 SYGVKD. The CDR3 length is 14 residues. The CDR3 spells CAISERVANTEAFF. CDR3 sequence (DNA): TGTGCCATCAGTGAACGAGTAGCGAACACTGAAGCTTTCTTT.

J is TRBJ1-1 and V is TRBV29-1; weak D call: TRBD1 (5 bases). Trimming left V 7 bases short and J 3 bases short, with 21 bases between. Germline-derived CDR1 and CDR2 are SQVTM and ANQGSEA. There are 15 residues in the CDR3. Written as DNA, the CDR3 is TGCAGCGCCCACCCCCCGGGACTTAGGGACACTGAAGCTTTCTTT. It codes for CSAHPPGLRDTEAFF.

This clonotype showed up many times. The chain carries TRBV29-1 and TRBJ2-2; D gene ambiguous. This CDR3 region has 11 residues. In germline, CDR1 is SQVTM, CDR2 ANQGSEA. V shed 4 bases and J shed 5 bases, with 5 bases lying between them. In DNA form, the CDR3 reads TGCAGCGTTGGGGGAACCGGGGAGCTGTTTTTT. It is translated as CSVGGTGELFF.

V and J are TRBV29-1 and TRBJ2-7; D perhaps matches TRBD1 (5 bases). The germline CDR1 and CDR2 sequences are SQVTM and ANQGSEA. The CDR3 extends over 10 amino acids. Trimming shortened V by 5 bases and J by 6 bases, and 8 bases separated the two germline ends. The DNA of the CDR3 is TGCAGCGTTATTGACAGCGAGCAGTACTTC. It specifies CSVIDSEQYF.

The rearrangement joins TRBV20-1 to TRBJ2-3, with D unclear. Trimming removed 0 bases at V and 0 bases at J, with 10 bases between. The CDR3 is made up of 15 amino acids. Germline V gene sequence: CDR1 DFQATT, CDR2 SNEGSKA (reference sequence). The CDR3 spells CSARDRARSTDTQYF. The CDR3 region has the DNA TGCAGTGCTAGAGATAGGGCGCGAAGCACAGATACGCAGTATTTT.

The gene calls are TRBV5-1 and TRBJ1-6, with 8 positions matching TRBD1. The CDR3 loop spans 15 amino acids. Unmatched junction bases numbered 3, after V lost 0 bases and J lost 7 bases. Germline CDR1 is SGHRS and CDR2 is YFSETQ. CDR3: CASSLDGTGNSPLHF. In nucleotides, the CDR3 is TGCGCCAGCAGCTTGGACGGGACAGGCAATTCACCCCTCCACTTT.

This clonotype was observed many times. This chain connects TRBV5-1 to TRBJ1-2; no reliable D call. The CDR3 extends over 12 amino acids. The germline V gene has CDR1 SGHRS and CDR2 YFSETQ. V lost 3 bases to trimming and J lost 6 bases, with 9 bases between them. The DNA for the CDR3 is TGCGCCAGCAGCTCTCAGGCCCATGGCTACACCTTC. Translating gives CASSSQAHGYTF.

The chain couples TRBV7-8 to TRBJ1-1; D possibly corresponds to TRBD1 (6 bases). The V gene lost 6 bases and the J gene lost 2 bases, with 16 bases spanning the gap. Per germline, CDR1 SGHVS and CDR2 FQNEAQ. The CDR3 consists of 15 residues. CDR3 DNA sequence: TGTGCCAGCAGGGAGCGGGGGCGACTAAACACTGAAGCTTTCTTT. It yields the protein CASRERGRLNTEAFF. The whole variable domain, filled in from reference TRBV7-8 and TRBJ1-1, reads GAGVSQSPRYKVAKRGQDVALRCDPISGHVSLFWYQQALGQGPEFLTYFQNEAQLDKSGLPSDRFFAERPEGSVSTLKIQRTQQEDSAVYLCASRERGRLNTEAFFGQGTRLTVV.

In this sample, this clonotype turned up a few times. For the CDR3, the DNA is TGTGCCAGCAGCTTTAAACAGGGAAGTCGCAATGAGCAGTTCTTC. Its translation: CASSFKQGSRNEQFF. The chain employs TRBV7-9 and TRBJ2-1, with D perhaps TRBD1 (6 bases). This CDR3 has 15 amino acids. V shed 3 bases and J shed 6 bases, with 15 bases lying between them. Germline CDR1 and CDR2: SEHNR and FQNEAQ (reference sequence).

In this sample, this clonotype turned up many times. The rearrangement joins TRBV6-5 to TRBJ2-3, with a possible D match to TRBD1 (6 bases). Trimming took off 7 bases at V and 3 bases at J, with 8 bases between the two ends. This CDR3 is 12 amino acids long. CDR1 MNHEY and CDR2 SVGAGI come from the germline V gene. In DNA, the CDR3 is TGTGCCAGCATGGGACAAACAGATACGCAGTATTTT. Its protein product is CASMGQTDTQYF.

This clonotype appeared a few times. This chain connects TRBV6-5 to TRBJ1-5; tentatively, D is TRBD1 (5 bases). Germline V lookup: CDR1 MNHEY, CDR2 SVGAGI. The CDR3 is made up of 15 amino acids. Between the trimmed V and J ends, which lost 0 bases and 9 bases, there was a span of 15 bases. CDR3 DNA sequence: TGTGCCAGCAGTTACTCGAGGGGACCCCCGGGGCCCCAGCATTTT. It specifies CASSYSRGPPGPQHF.

The chain has TRBV4-1 and TRBJ2-2; maybe TRBD2 (5 bases). V was shortened by 0 bases and J by 6 bases, with 14 bases between the two germline ends. Germline CDR1 is MGHRA and CDR2 is YSYEKL. The CDR3 is 16 residues long. The chain's CDR3 is CASSQEEEPPPGELFF. CDR3 coding DNA: TGCGCCAGCAGCCAAGAGGAGGAGCCCCCCCCCGGGGAGCTGTTTTTT.

This clonotype turned up a few times. The chain recombines TRBV4-1 with TRBJ1-6, with 7 positions matching TRBD1. V lost 4 bases, J lost 7 bases, and 10 bases stayed unmatched. Germline CDR1 MGHRA, CDR2 YSYEKL. CDR3 size: 16 residues. The CDR3 nucleotides are TGCGCCAGCAGCCTCGAGACAGGGCAGTCAAATTCACCCCTCCACTTT. It translates to CASSLETGQSNSPLHF.

The chain combines TRBV12-3 or TRBV12-4 with TRBJ1-2; D remains unclear. V lost 3 bases and J lost 0, with 11 bases in between. The CDR3 consists of 15 residues. The CDR3: CASSFRREANYGYTF. In DNA form, the CDR3 reads TGTGCCAGCAGTTTTCGGAGGGAAGCTAACTATGGCTACACCTTC.

This clonotype came up a few times. The J gene is TRBJ2-2, the V gene TRBV30; D not certain. The germline V and J ends were trimmed by 3 bases and 7 bases, with 3 bases remaining between them. The CDR3 covers 10 residues. CDR1 is GTSNPN, CDR2 SVGIG, per germline (reference sequence). In DNA form, the CDR3 reads TGTGCCTGGAGGGACGGGGAGCTGTTTTTT. It yields the protein CAWRDGELFF.

This clonotype was detected only a few times. The chain has TRBV11-2 and TRBJ2-3; the match to TRBD2 covers 11 bases. V dropped 3 bases and J dropped 2; count of bases not matched to a gene: 1. There are 15 residues in the CDR3. Germline lookup yields CDR1 SGHAT and CDR2 FQNNGV. The chain's CDR3 is CASSFSGRDTDTQYF. CDR3 nucleotide sequence: TGTGCCAGCAGCTTTAGCGGGAGGGACACAGATACGCAGTATTTT.

This clonotype showed up many times. This rearrangement joins TRBV21-1 to TRBJ2-7; TRBD1, the D gene given by the table, was not confirmed from the DNA. TRBV21-1 is marked as a pseudogene. There are 14 residues in the CDR3. As DNA, the CDR3 is TGTGCCAGCAGCATTCCGGGACAGGGGGTCGAGCAGTACTTC. Protein product: CASSIPGQGVEQYF.

The chain joins TRBV27 to TRBJ1-2, with D hard to call. The ends were cut back, 7 bases at V and 11 bases at J, with 11 bases in the middle. Germline V lookup: CDR1 MNHEY, CDR2 SMNVEV (reference sequence). CDR3 length: 10 residues. This CDR3 is CASTLSRYTF. The CDR3 region has the DNA TGTGCCAGCACCCTCTCCCGGTACACCTTC.

In this sample, this clonotype turned up a few times. This sequence joins TRBV12-3 or TRBV12-4 and TRBJ2-5; perhaps D is TRBD1 or TRBD2 (5 bases each). V was shortened by 3 bases and J by 1 base, with 18 bases between the two germline ends. The CDR3 covers 17 residues. CDR3 sequence: CASSFVGAEPRQETQYF. In DNA, the CDR3 is TGTGCCAGCAGTTTTGTCGGGGCGGAACCCCGCCAAGAGACCCAGTACTTC.